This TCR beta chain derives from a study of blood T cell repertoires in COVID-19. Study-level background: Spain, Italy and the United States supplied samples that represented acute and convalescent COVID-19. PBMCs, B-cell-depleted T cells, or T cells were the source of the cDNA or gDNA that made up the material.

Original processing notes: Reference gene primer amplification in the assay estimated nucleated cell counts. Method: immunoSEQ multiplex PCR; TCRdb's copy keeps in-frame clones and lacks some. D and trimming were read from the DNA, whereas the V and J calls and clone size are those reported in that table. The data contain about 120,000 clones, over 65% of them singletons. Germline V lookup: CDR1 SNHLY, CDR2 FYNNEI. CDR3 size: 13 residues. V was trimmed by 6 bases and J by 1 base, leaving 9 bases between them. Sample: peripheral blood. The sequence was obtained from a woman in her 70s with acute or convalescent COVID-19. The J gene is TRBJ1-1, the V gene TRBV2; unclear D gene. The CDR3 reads CASRADGNTEAFF. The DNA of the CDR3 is TGTGCCAGCAGAGCGGACGGGAACACTGAAGCTTTCTTT.